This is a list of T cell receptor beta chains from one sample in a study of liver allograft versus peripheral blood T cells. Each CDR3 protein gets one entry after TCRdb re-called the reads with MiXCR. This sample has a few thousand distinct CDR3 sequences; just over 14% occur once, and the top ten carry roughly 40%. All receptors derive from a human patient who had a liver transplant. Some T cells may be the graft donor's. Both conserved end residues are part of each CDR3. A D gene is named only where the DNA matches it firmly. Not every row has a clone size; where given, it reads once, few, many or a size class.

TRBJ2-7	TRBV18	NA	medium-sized	CASSPSLPEQYF	TGTGCCAGCTCACCAAGCCTCCCGGAGCAGTACTTC
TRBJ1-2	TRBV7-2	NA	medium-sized	CASSLGAGGQVYYGYTF	TGTGCCAGCAGCTTAGGGGCGGGGGGGCAGGTATATTATGGCTACACCTTC
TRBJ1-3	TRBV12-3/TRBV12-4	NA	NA	CASSLEDF	TGTGCCAGCAGTTTAGAAGATTTT
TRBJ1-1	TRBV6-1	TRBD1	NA	CASSEGTVNTEAFF	TGTGCCAGCAGTGAGGGGACAGTGAACACTGAAGCTTTCTTT
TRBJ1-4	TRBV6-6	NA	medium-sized	CASKTGTAREKLFF	TGTGCCAGCAAGACCGGGACCGCCCGGGAAAAACTGTTTTTT
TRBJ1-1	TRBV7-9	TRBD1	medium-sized	CASSLYPTGGNTEAFF	TGTGCCAGCAGCCTTTACCCGACAGGGGGCAACACTGAAGCTTTCTTT
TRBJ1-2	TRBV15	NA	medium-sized	CATSTSGTIIGTFGGYTF	TGTGCCACCAGCACCTCCGGGACAATTATAGGGACGTTCGGGGGCTACACCTTC
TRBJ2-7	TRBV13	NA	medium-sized	CASSFADTAIHEQYF	TGTGCCAGCAGCTTTGCCGACACGGCAATCCACGAGCAGTACTTC
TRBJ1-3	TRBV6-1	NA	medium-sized	CASSEDSPLDTIYF	TGTGCCAGCAGTGAAGACTCACCCTTAGACACCATATATTTT
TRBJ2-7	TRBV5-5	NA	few	CASSFRAAHEQYF	TGTGCCAGCAGCTTTCGGGCGGCTCACGAGCAGTACTTC
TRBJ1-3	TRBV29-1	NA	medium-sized	CSVLGEPGNTIYF	TGCAGCGTCCTCGGGGAACCTGGAAACACCATATATTTT
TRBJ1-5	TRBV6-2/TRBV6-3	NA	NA	CASSLLRWPQHF	TGTGCCAGCAGTTTACTCCGCTGGCCCCAGCATTTT
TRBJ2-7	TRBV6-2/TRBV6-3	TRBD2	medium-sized	CASSQGWTSVFSYEQYF	TGTGCCAGCAGCCAAGGCTGGACTAGCGTCTTCTCCTACGAGCAGTACTTC
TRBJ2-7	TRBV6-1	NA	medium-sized	CASSDWGPGYEQYF	TGTGCCAGCAGTGACTGGGGTCCAGGCTACGAGCAGTACTTC
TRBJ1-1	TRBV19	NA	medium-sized	CASSIDPKRGSEAFF	TGTGCCAGTAGTATAGATCCGAAAAGGGGTTCCGAAGCTTTCTTT
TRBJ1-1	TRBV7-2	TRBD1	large	CASSLRQGPTEAFF	TGTGCCAGCAGCCTACGACAGGGGCCCACTGAAGCTTTCTTT
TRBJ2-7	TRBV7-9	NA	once	CASSPESRYEQYF	TGTGCCAGCAGCCCCGAGTCGAGGTACGAGCAGTACTTC
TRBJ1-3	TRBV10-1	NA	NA	CASGLESSGNTIYF	TGCGCCAGCGGCCTGGAGAGCTCTGGAAACACCATATATTTT
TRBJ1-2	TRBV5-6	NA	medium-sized	CASRGSRLVYGYTF	TGTGCCAGCAGGGGGAGCAGGTTAGTTTATGGCTACACCTTC
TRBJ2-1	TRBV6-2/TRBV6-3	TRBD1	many	CASSYFPTGGEQFF	TGTGCCAGCAGTTACTTTCCCACAGGGGGAGAGCAGTTCTTC
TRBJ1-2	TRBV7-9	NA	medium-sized	CASSSTGNYGYTF	TGTGCCAGCAGCTCCACAGGGAACTATGGCTACACCTTC
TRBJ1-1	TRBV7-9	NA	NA	CASSLLGGVAFF	TGTGCCAGCAGCTTACTCGGGGGTGTTGCTTTCTTT
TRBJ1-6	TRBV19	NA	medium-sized	CASSIGLSSYNSPLHF	TGTGCCAGTAGTATCGGGCTGAGCTCCTATAATTCACCCCTCCACTTT
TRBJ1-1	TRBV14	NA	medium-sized	CASSPGSVSNTEAFF	TGTGCCAGCAGCCCGGGTTCCGTGAGTAACACTGAAGCTTTCTTT
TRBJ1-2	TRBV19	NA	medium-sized	CASSIDLEFYGYTF	TGTGCCAGTAGTATTGACTTGGAGTTCTATGGCTACACCTTC
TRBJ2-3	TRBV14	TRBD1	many	CASSQVPFPTGYLDTQYF	TGTGCCAGCAGCCAAGTCCCCTTTCCGACAGGGTACTTAGATACGCAGTATTTT
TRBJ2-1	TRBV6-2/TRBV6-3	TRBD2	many	CASSFDLAGSYNEQFF	TGTGCCAGCAGCTTTGACCTAGCGGGATCCTACAATGAGCAGTTCTTC
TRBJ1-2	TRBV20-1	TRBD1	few	CSAGDSSNYGYTF	TGCAGTGCTGGGGACAGCTCTAACTATGGCTACACCTTC
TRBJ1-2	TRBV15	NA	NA	CATRPTGWYGYTF	TGTGCCACCCGACCCACGGGTTGGTATGGCTACACCTTC
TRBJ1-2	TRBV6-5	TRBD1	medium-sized	CASSATGVYGYTF	TGTGCCAGCAGCGCTACAGGGGTCTATGGCTACACCTTC
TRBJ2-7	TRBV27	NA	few	CASSLSPDSYEQYF	TGTGCCAGCAGTTTATCTCCCGACTCCTACGAGCAGTACTTC
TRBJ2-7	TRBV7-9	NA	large	CASSGAREVPYEQYF	TGTGCCAGCAGCGGTGCTAGGGAGGTACCCTACGAGCAGTACTTC